Below, one T cell receptor beta chain is given with its context. Its recognized antigen is unknown. No much larger clonotype is one base removed from it; base qualities were not supplied. This specimen belongs to a study of blood T cell repertoires in COVID-19 (dated by TCRdb to 2020 to 2022). Concerning the study at large: Collaborator samples came from the United States, Italy and Spain and covered acute and convalescent phases of COVID-19. The prospective study material was composed of cDNA or gDNA derived from T cells, B-cell-depleted T cells, or PBMCs. The dataset comprised deeply sampled blood TCRbeta repertoires from subjects exposed to, actively infected with, or recovered from COVID-19. The repertoires were made available in a free public database intended to serve as a resource for research on the immune response to SARS-CoV-2. Samples were obtained from the ongoing ImmuneRACE study (first 160 participants) and from 1,254 subjects provided by 6 global collaborators. Sample metadata almost always included a de-identified subject ID, COVID-19 status, age in years and sex. Where available, HLA class I and class II types were obtained from metadata supplied by the sample provider rather than from assay-based typing. Here is what the overall study found, with its caveats: The amount of clinical and demographic metadata varied by source and participant and was provided uncurated.

Enrolling through a virtual design, the prospective study's participants ranged in age from roughly 18 to 89 years and lived across about two dozen United States geographic areas. In the prospective study, cohorts were assigned on the basis of participant-reported clinical history obtained from a screening survey and a study questionnaire. For ImmuneRACE Cohort 3, a participant was defined as recovered based on two consecutive negative NP/OP PCR tests, clearance by a healthcare professional, or resolution of symptoms. Each participant in the prospective study had whole blood, serum and a nasopharyngeal or oropharyngeal swab collected by mobile phlebotomists. Participants in the prospective study had the option to provide additional blood draws and questionnaires over a roughly 2-month period. Before DNA extraction, prospective study blood samples were shipped either frozen or at room temperature.

TCRbeta CDR3 regions were amplified from genomic DNA using the immunoSEQ Assay, a bias-controlled multiplex PCR. The paper's processing steps were these. Within the assay, amplification of reference gene primers was used to estimate how many nucleated cells each sample contained. To quantify the absolute abundance of each unique TCRbeta CDR3 rearrangement, sequence reads were collapsed and filtered. For each sample, productive Simpson clonality was calculated by taking the square root of Simpson's diversity index across productive rearrangements. TCRdb carries this immuneACCESS record with in-frame sequences only. Its versions omit some clonotypes, under half of them owing to an unresolved V gene in the studies checked, with the rest unexplained. V, J and clone size were drawn from that table, and D and trimming were deduced from the DNA. The table for this sample lists 190,000 or so clones; approximately 81% of them were counted only once. 15% to 20% of the sample rests with the top ten.

V is trimmed back by 6 bases and J by 4 bases, and the junction contains 9 bases that no gene match accounts for. The CDR3 measures 14 amino acids from cysteine to phenylalanine. Just the 42-base CDR3 DNA is kept, in frame starting at base 1. Per the germline V gene, SGHRS is the CDR1 and YFSETQ is the CDR2. This chain joins TRBV5-1 to TRBJ1-2; TRBD1 aligns with 7 central bases. The origin of this receptor is a middle-aged man who had recovered from COVID-19. Sequencing input: PBMCs or T cells enriched from blood (not recorded which). The nucleotides read TGCGCCAGCAACATAAACCGGGACAGCTATGGCTACACCTTC. Its translation is CASNINRDSYGYTF.